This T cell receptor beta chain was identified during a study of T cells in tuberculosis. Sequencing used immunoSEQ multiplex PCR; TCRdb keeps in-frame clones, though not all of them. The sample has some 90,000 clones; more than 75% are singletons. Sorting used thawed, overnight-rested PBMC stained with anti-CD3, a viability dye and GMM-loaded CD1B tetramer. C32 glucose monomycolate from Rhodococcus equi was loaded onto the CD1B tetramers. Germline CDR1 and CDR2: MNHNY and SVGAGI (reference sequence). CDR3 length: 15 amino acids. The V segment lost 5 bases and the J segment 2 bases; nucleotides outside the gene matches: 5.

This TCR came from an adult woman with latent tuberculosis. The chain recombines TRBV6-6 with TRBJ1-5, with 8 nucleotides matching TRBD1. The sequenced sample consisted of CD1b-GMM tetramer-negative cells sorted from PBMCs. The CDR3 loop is CASSRQGSGNQPQHF. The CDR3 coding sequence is TGTGCCAGCAGTCGACAGGGGTCGGGCAATCAGCCCCAGCATTTT.